These 28 T cell receptor beta chains were sequenced from one sample in a study of T cells in Graves' hyperthyroidism and ophthalmopathy. Authors of the study amplified TCR beta CDR3 regions from RNA transcripts. Researchers ran a first-round RT-PCR on the TCR CDR3 using the HTBI primer set. Each CDR3 protein is one row after TCRdb ran MiXCR on the multiplex PCR reads. The data show about 480,000 distinct CDR3 sequences, with around a quarter seen just once and around 10% held by the top ten. The material sequenced was blood. The origin of the receptors is a woman aged 25 to 39 with Graves' ophthalmopathy.

This clonotype was seen ten or more times. The chain links TRBV7-9 to TRBJ1-5; D gene uncertain. Germline V CDR1 and CDR2: SEHNR, FQNEAQ (reference sequence). CDR3 length: 13 amino acids. V shed 4 bases and J shed 7 bases, with 11 bases lying between them. CDR3 nucleotide sequence: TGTGCCAGCAGCTCCGAGTCCGGGCAGCCCCAGCATTTT. Translation: CASSSESGQPQHF.

V and J are TRBV2 and TRBJ2-1; D uncertain. The ends were cut back, 5 bases at V and 5 bases at J, with 13 bases in the middle. The CDR3 extends over 14 amino acids. CDR1 is SNHLY and CDR2 is FYNNEI in the germline V gene. The CDR3 is CASSTPRANNEQFF. For the CDR3, the DNA is TGTGCCAGCAGTACCCCTAGAGCAAACAATGAGCAGTTCTTC.

About this clonotype itself: No conserved phenylalanine or tryptophan ends this CDR3, so it is likely a read error. The V and J genes are TRBV6-5 and TRBJ2-2, with D hard to call. Germline lookup yields CDR1 MNHEY and CDR2 SVGAGI. V was cut by 0 bases and J by 8 bases, with 10 bases left in between. The CDR3 loop spans 14 amino acids. The CDR3 DNA follows: TGTGCCAGCAGTTACTCGCTGACACCGGGGGAGCTGTTTCTT. Protein sequence: CASSYSLTPGELFL.

The genes are TRBV20-1 and TRBJ2-7, with TRBD1 as a possible D gene (5 bases). V was trimmed by 6 bases and J by 3 bases, leaving 15 bases between them. The CDR3 loop spans 13 amino acids. The germline V gene has CDR1 DFQATT and CDR2 SNEGSKA (reference sequence). CDR3 protein: CSARVSLYYEQYF. In nucleotides, the CDR3 is TGCAGTGCCAGGGTCTCATTGTACTACGAGCAGTACTTC.

The chain employs TRBV18 and TRBJ1-2; TRBD1 might be the D (6 bases). Trimming removed 3 bases at V and 10 bases at J, with 15 bases between. The CDR3 length is 13 residues. Germline assignment: CDR1 KGHSH and CDR2 LQKENI. Here the CDR3 DNA reads TGTGCCAGCTCACCGGATGGGACATTTAACTACACCTTC. Translated: CASSPDGTFNYTF.

This chain links TRBV29-1 with TRBJ2-2, with TRBD1 matching 7 bases. This CDR3 comprises 11 residues. The V gene's germline CDR1 is SQVTM and CDR2 ANQGSEA. V shed 6 bases and J 6 bases; nucleotides not matched to a gene: 1. The CDR3 is CSVTGAGELFF. Written as DNA, the CDR3 is TGCAGCGTCACAGGGGCCGGGGAGCTGTTTTTT.

The chain links TRBV5-1 to TRBJ2-2; 9 nucleotides agree with TRBD2. CDR3 length equals 15 residues. Trimming at V came to 2 bases and at J to 6 bases, leaving 5 bases not matched to a gene. Germline V lookup: CDR1 SGHRS, CDR2 YFSETQ. The CDR3 DNA is TGCGCCAGCAGCTTAATAGCGGGGGTCTCCGGGGAGCTGTTTTTT. Translated, it gives CASSLIAGVSGELFF.

The chain couples TRBV12-3 or TRBV12-4 to TRBJ2-3, with D possibly TRBD2 on 5 matching bases. The CDR3 has 13 amino acids. Trimming took 5 bases from V and 4 from J, leaving 10 bases between them. CDR3 loop: CASSRRSADTQYF. CDR3 DNA sequence: TGTGCCAGCAGTCGGAGGTCTGCAGATACGCAGTATTTT.

This clonotype has at least ten counts. This rearrangement joins TRBV20-1 to TRBJ2-6; 8 bases fit TRBD1. The trim removed 6 bases at V and 0 bases at J, leaving 7 bases unmatched. The germline gives CDR1 DFQATT, CDR2 SNEGSKA (reference sequence). The CDR3 is 16 residues long. The CDR3: CSAGDRWNSGANVLTF. CDR3 bases: TGCAGTGCCGGGGACAGGTGGAACTCTGGGGCCAACGTCCTGACTTTC.

This clonotype was seen at least ten times. V usage is TRBV11-2 and J usage is TRBJ2-7, with D tentatively TRBD1 (5 bases). The germline V gene encodes CDR1 SGHAT and CDR2 FQNNGV. Trimming removed 1 base at V and 0 bases at J, with 10 bases between. This CDR3 comprises 15 residues. This CDR3 reads CASSLVQGVSYEQYF. As DNA, the CDR3 is TGTGCCAGCAGCTTAGTGCAGGGTGTCTCCTACGAGCAGTACTTC.

Only a few counts were recorded for this clonotype. The rearrangement joins TRBV29-1 to TRBJ2-2; 11 bases agree with TRBD2. Per germline, CDR1 SQVTM and CDR2 ANQGSEA. CDR3 length equals 15 residues. J lost 4 bases, V lost 6 bases, and 7 bases had no gene match. Written as DNA, the CDR3 is TGCAGCGTAAAAAGGACTAGCGGGCCCACCGGGGAGCTGTTTTTT. This codes for CSVKRTSGPTGELFF.

This clonotype occurred many times. The chain links TRBV5-1 to TRBJ2-5; weak D call: TRBD1 (5 bases). The germline V and J ends were trimmed by 0 bases and 4 bases, with 10 bases remaining between them. CDR1 SGHRS and CDR2 YFSETQ come from the germline V gene. This CDR3 is 14 amino acids long. The CDR3 protein is CASSLATDGETQYF. The CDR3 coding sequence is TGCGCCAGCAGCTTGGCGACAGATGGAGAGACCCAGTACTTC.

V usage is TRBV15 and J usage is TRBJ1-2, with 9 positions matching TRBD1. The CDR3 has 13 amino acids. The trim removed 3 bases at V and 7 bases at J, leaving 3 bases unmatched. CDR1 and CDR2 (germline): LNHNV, YYDKDF (reference sequence). The CDR3 sequence is CATSSWGQGGYTF. CDR3 nucleotides: TGTGCCACCAGCAGCTGGGGACAGGGTGGCTACACCTTC.

This clonotype appeared many times. The CDR3 spells CSASLRGGTKETQYF. As DNA, the CDR3 is TGCAGTGCTAGTCTGCGGGGGGGAACAAAAGAGACCCAGTACTTC. The rearrangement uses TRBV20-1 and TRBJ2-5; 9 bases match TRBD2. The CDR3 runs to 15 residues. The germline V gene encodes CDR1 DFQATT and CDR2 SNEGSKA (reference sequence). J lost 3 bases, V lost 3 bases, and 8 bases had no gene match.

This clonotype occurred many times. The rearrangement uses TRBV11-3 and TRBJ2-7; tentatively, D is TRBD2 (7 bases). CDR1 and CDR2 (germline): SGHNT, YENEEA. The V gene lost 2 bases and the J gene lost 2 bases, with 10 bases spanning the gap. CDR3 length: 14 amino acids. Here the CDR3 DNA reads TGTGCCAGCAGCTTACGGGGGGACACCTACGAGCAGTACTTC. Protein product: CASSLRGDTYEQYF.

This rearrangement joins TRBV12-3 or TRBV12-4 to TRBJ1-5, with no clear D. The CDR3 contains 15 residues. V lost 4 bases and J lost 0, with 10 bases in between. CDR3 coding DNA: TGTGCCAGCAGTTACCCCCAGTATAGCAATCAGCCCCAGCATTTT. Translated: CASSYPQYSNQPQHF.

Many counts were recorded for this clonotype. The DNA of the CDR3 is TGTGCCAGCAGTTATTTTCAGGGACCCTATGGCTACACCTTC. Amino acids: CASSYFQGPYGYTF. The V gene is TRBV28, the J gene TRBJ1-2, with D tentatively TRBD1 (5 bases). V lost 4 bases, J lost 4 bases, and 13 bases lay in between. The CDR3 sequence is 14 residues long. In germline, CDR1 is MDHEN, CDR2 SYDVKM.

This clonotype was seen ten or more times. The chain recombines TRBV10-3 with TRBJ2-7; D not certain. CDR1 and CDR2 (germline): ENHRY, SYGVKD. The CDR3 extends over 14 amino acids. V shed 2 bases and J shed 3 bases, with 11 bases lying between them. CDR3 amino acids: CAISEGWQRYEQYF. CDR3 coding DNA: TGTGCCATCAGTGAGGGTTGGCAGCGCTACGAGCAGTACTTC.

This clonotype was found a few times. The gene calls are TRBV12-3 or TRBV12-4 and TRBJ1-5, with D maybe TRBD1 (5 bases). The CDR3 spans 14 residues. V was cut by 11 bases and J by 3 bases, with 17 bases left in between. The CDR3 DNA reads as TGTGCCTCAAACGGGGGAGGTATCAATCAGCCCCAGCATTTT. The encoded protein is CASNGGGINQPQHF.

This clonotype has only a few counts. The genes are TRBV4-3 and TRBJ1-3; D unresolved. CDR3 length equals 15 residues. Germline CDR1 LGHNA, CDR2 YSLEER. The V and J ends lost 2 bases and 0 bases respectively, with 8 bases between them. In nucleotides, the CDR3 is TGCGCCAGCAGCCAAAAACAGAGCTCTGGAAACACCATATATTTT. Translating gives CASSQKQSSGNTIYF.

Many counts were recorded for this clonotype. V gene TRBV25-1 combines with J gene TRBJ1-2; D is possibly TRBD1 (5 bases). Germline V gives CDR1 MGHDK, CDR2 SYGVNS. V was trimmed by 3 bases and J by 7 bases, leaving 9 bases between them. This CDR3 region has 12 residues. The CDR3: CASSDQGAGYTF. CDR3 DNA: TGTGCCAGCAGTGACCAAGGGGCTGGCTACACCTTC.

V is TRBV7-2 and J is TRBJ2-5; possibly TRBD1 for D (5 bases). Germline CDR1 reads SGHTA; CDR2 reads FQGNSA. Trimming pared 0 bases from V and 5 bases from J, leaving 10 bases between. The CDR3 is 14 amino acids. CDR3 sequence: CASSLAGRDETQYF. The CDR3 DNA sequence: TGTGCCAGCAGCTTAGCTGGCAGGGATGAGACCCAGTACTTC.

This chain joins TRBV2 and TRBJ1-1; no clear D gene. The CDR3 runs 12 residues. Per the germline V gene, CDR1 is SNHLY and CDR2 is FYNNEI. Trimming shortened V by 7 bases and J by 6 bases, and 12 bases separated the two germline ends. CDR3 bases: TGTGCCAGCAATATTGACAAGGCTGAAGCTTTCTTT. Its translation: CASNIDKAEAFF.

The table lists this clonotype with many counts. CDR3 loop: CASSQDYPINQPQHF. The CDR3 DNA sequence: TGCGCCAGCAGCCAAGATTACCCAATAAATCAGCCCCAGCATTTT. The genes are TRBV4-1 and TRBJ1-5; D unclear. CDR3 length equals 15 residues. The germline CDR1 and CDR2 sequences are MGHRA and YSYEKL. V lost 0 bases to trimming and J lost 4 bases, with 10 bases between them.

This clonotype was observed at least ten times. The chain combines TRBV7-8 with TRBJ1-5; D perhaps matches TRBD1 (6 bases). Germline CDR1 and CDR2: SGHVS and FQNEAQ. Trimming left V 5 bases short and J 0 bases short, with 11 bases between. The CDR3 consists of 15 residues. This chain's CDR3 is CASSVTGYSNQPQHF. DNA of the CDR3: TGTGCCAGCAGCGTAACAGGGTATAGCAATCAGCCCCAGCATTTT. The complete variable domain, with remaining parts taken from reference TRBV7-8 and TRBJ1-5, reads GAGVSQSPRYKVAKRGQDVALRCDPISGHVSLFWYQQALGQGPEFLTYFQNEAQLDKSGLPSDRFFAERPEGSVSTLKIQRTQQEDSAVYLCASSVTGYSNQPQHFGDGTRLSIL.

Ten or more counts support this clonotype. The chain links TRBV2 to TRBJ1-6, with D hard to call. Trimming removed 3 bases from V and 7 bases from J, with 7 bases in between. The CDR3 runs to 13 residues. The germline gives CDR1 SNHLY, CDR2 FYNNEI. The CDR3 is CASSDAPNSPLHF. The CDR3 nucleotides are TGTGCCAGCAGTGACGCACCCAATTCACCCCTCCACTTT.

A few counts support this clonotype. The chain links TRBV28 to TRBJ1-2, with D possibly being TRBD1 (5 bases). Looked up from germline, CDR1 is MDHEN and CDR2 is SYDVKM. This CDR3 contains 16 residues. V was shortened by 6 bases and J by 0 bases, with 17 bases between the two germline ends. The chain's CDR3 is CASSEAWRGANYGYTF. The CDR3 nucleotides are TGTGCCAGCAGCGAAGCTTGGAGGGGTGCTAACTATGGCTACACCTTC.

This clonotype was seen ten or more times. This chain joins TRBV20-1 and TRBJ2-5; D ambiguous. Trimming removed 6 bases at V and 5 bases at J, with 19 bases between. Germline V lookup: CDR1 DFQATT, CDR2 SNEGSKA (reference sequence). There are 14 residues in the CDR3. The CDR3 coding sequence is TGCAGTGCCCGTGGGTCCTCGACGATGGAGACCCAGTACTTC. Translation gives CSARGSSTMETQYF.